This is a list of T cell receptor beta chains from one sample in a study of blood T cell repertoires in COVID-19. The repertoire was sequenced with immunoSEQ multiplex PCR; TCRdb's copy has only in-frame clones and lacks some. The sample lists under 150,000 clones; approximately 84% were seen once. Material: peripheral blood. The receptors originated from a man aged 35-49 years with acute or convalescent COVID-19. Each CDR3 is given with its conserved first and last residue.

j_gene	len	v_gene	CDR3aa
TRBJ1-2	14	TRBV3-1/TRBV3-2	CASSQEAVERGYTF
TRBJ2-7	12	TRBV12-3/TRBV12-4	CASSWGGPEQYF
TRBJ2-7	15	TRBV12-5	CASGLVQGKFHEQYF
TRBJ2-5	15	TRBV5-5	CASTPGMGGQETQYF
TRBJ1-6	14	TRBV27	CASSVNSGASPLHF
TRBJ2-1	15	TRBV24-1	CATSDLDRGVNEQFF
TRBJ2-3	11	TRBV29-1	CSVDDGTTPHF
TRBJ2-5	14	TRBV24-1	CATAGTGSLETQYF
TRBJ2-7	13	TRBV19	CASSISRGEEQYF
TRBJ2-1	13	TRBV11-3	CASSLDLGSEQFF
TRBJ1-4	15	TRBV24-1	CATSDFLHGDEKLFF
TRBJ2-7	13	TRBV12-3/TRBV12-4	CASRPGGSYEQYF
TRBJ2-3	17	TRBV7-6	CASSSSPRDFLTDTQYF
TRBJ1-1	15	TRBV5-4	CASSLADRSNTEAFF
TRBJ1-4	16	TRBV6-2/TRBV6-3	CASTPNIGQGEEKLFF
TRBJ2-7	14	TRBV3-1/TRBV3-2	CASSRTESSYEQYF
TRBJ1-5	20	TRBV10-1	CASSESNLQVRIYSNQPQHF
TRBJ1-1	13	TRBV12-3/TRBV12-4	CASSLIVPGEAFF
TRBJ1-2	14	TRBV9	CASSAGQGNYGYTF
TRBJ2-1	15	TRBV3-1/TRBV3-2	CASSQSGGAGNEQFF